Each of the 25 T cell receptor beta chains below was sequenced from the same sample in a study of OX40 agonist ivuxolimab in advanced cancers. Produced via immunoSEQ multiplex PCR; TCRdb's table is partial and in-frame only. This table has approximately 82,000 clones, about 86% appearing once. Sequenced here: CD4+ or CD8+ T cells sorted from blood, sampled in a trial of the OX40 agonist ivuxolimab. All receptors come from an adult with an advanced solid tumor such as melanoma, head and neck, liver or kidney cancer.

V and J are TRBV7-2 and TRBJ2-3; 11 bases are a match to TRBD2. The CDR3 length is 16 residues. The germline V gene has CDR1 SGHTA and CDR2 FQGNSA. The ends lost 2 bases at V and 4 bases at J; junction bases unmatched: 5. In DNA form, the CDR3 reads TGTGCCAGCAGCTTAACGGGACTAGCGGACGCAGATACGCAGTATTTT. Translated, it gives CASSLTGLADADTQYF.

This CDR3 is CASSQQPPGELFF. Written as DNA, the CDR3 is TGTGCCAGCAGCCAGCAACCCCCCGGGGAGCTGTTTTTT. The genes are TRBV27 and TRBJ2-2; D uncertain. The CDR3 covers 13 residues. The germline V gene encodes CDR1 MNHEY and CDR2 SMNVEV (reference sequence). V lost 6 bases, J lost 6 bases, and 11 bases lay in between.

The chain recombines TRBV6-1 with TRBJ2-3; D possibly corresponds to TRBD2 (6 bases). Germline lookup yields CDR1 MNHNS and CDR2 SASEGT. This CDR3 spans 15 amino acids. The V and J ends lost 7 bases and 0 bases respectively, with 14 bases between them. The CDR3 nucleotides are TGTGCCAGCACGATCGGGGGTCACAGCACAGATACGCAGTATTTT. Encoded protein: CASTIGGHSTDTQYF.

V usage is TRBV5-4 and J usage is TRBJ2-2; possible D gene TRBD1, 5 bases. Germline lookup yields CDR1 SGHNT and CDR2 YYREEE (reference sequence). CDR3 length: 14 residues. Trimming pared 4 bases from V and 3 bases from J, leaving 10 bases between. The CDR3 reads CASSLVTDTGELFF. The CDR3 nucleotides read TGTGCCAGCAGCCTCGTGACAGACACCGGGGAGCTGTTTTTT.

This clone has just a few counts. The chain carries TRBV30 and TRBJ2-5; D not certain. CDR3 length: 11 amino acids. Germline V gene data show CDR1 as GTSNPN and CDR2 as SVGIG (reference sequence). V was cut by 4 bases and J by 4 bases, with 7 bases left in between. The CDR3 nucleotides are TGTGCCTGGACAGGCCGAGAGACCCAGTACTTC. Translation gives CAWTGRETQYF.

The chain joins TRBV11-2 to TRBJ2-5; 7 positions match TRBD1. Losses at the gene ends were 3 bases for V and 2 bases for J; bases not matched to a gene: 6. This CDR3 contains 15 residues. The germline V gene encodes CDR1 SGHAT and CDR2 FQNNGV. The DNA for the CDR3 is TGTGCCAGCAGCTTCGGACAGGCCTTTCAAGAGACCCAGTACTTC. Protein product: CASSFGQAFQETQYF.

The rearrangement uses TRBV5-6 and TRBJ2-3; 10 positions match TRBD1. The CDR3 is 15 amino acids. CDR1 and CDR2 from the germline V gene are SGHDT and YYEEEE. Trimming removed 4 bases from V and 4 bases from J; junction bases left unmatched: 6. The CDR3 spells CASSPTGGASDTQYF. Here the CDR3 DNA reads TGTGCCAGCAGCCCGACAGGGGGCGCGTCAGATACGCAGTATTTT.

The chain has TRBV7-2 and TRBJ2-5; TRBD2 is a possible D gene (5 bases). CDR3 length: 14 residues. CDR1 is SGHTA, CDR2 FQGNSA, per germline. V dropped 1 base and J dropped 0 bases, with 6 bases sitting between them. In DNA form, the CDR3 reads TGTGCCAGCAGCTTAGGACTAAACCAAGAGACCCAGTACTTC. Encoded protein: CASSLGLNQETQYF.

This clone has just a few counts. The chain joins TRBV5-1 to TRBJ2-2; D possibly corresponds to TRBD1 (5 bases). The CDR3 loop spans 15 amino acids. Between the trimmed V and J ends, which lost 0 bases and 1 base, there was a span of 7 bases. In germline, CDR1 is SGHRS, CDR2 YFSETQ. CDR3 coding DNA: TGCGCCAGCAGCTTGGCTACAGGGAACACCGGGGAGCTGTTTTTT. This encodes CASSLATGNTGELFF.

The gene calls are TRBV30 and TRBJ2-1; possible D gene TRBD2, 6 bases. The CDR3 runs 13 residues. Germline values: CDR1 GTSNPN, CDR2 SVGIG (reference sequence). V lost 5 bases and J lost 5, with 13 bases in between. The CDR3 protein is CAWGEATDNEQFF. The DNA of the CDR3 is TGTGCCTGGGGGGAGGCGACAGACAATGAGCAGTTCTTC.

The V call is TRBV6-1, the J call TRBJ1-4; D is unresolved. The CDR3 extends over 13 amino acids. V was trimmed by 1 base and J by 8 bases, leaving 8 bases between them. Germline lookup yields CDR1 MNHNS and CDR2 SASEGT. DNA of the CDR3: TGTGCCAGCAGTGAAGTCGTGAGGGAAAAACTGTTTTTT. Protein: CASSEVVREKLFF.

J is TRBJ1-1 and V is TRBV6-6; tentatively, D is TRBD1 (5 bases). CDR3 length: 12 amino acids. The V and J ends lost 6 bases and 5 bases respectively, with 10 bases between them. Germline CDR1 is MNHNY and CDR2 is SVGAGI (reference sequence). The CDR3 sequence: CASSLRQTEAFF. The DNA for the CDR3 is TGTGCCAGCAGCCTCAGACAGACTGAAGCTTTCTTT.

The rearrangement uses TRBV15 and TRBJ2-3; D possibly corresponds to TRBD2 (5 bases). Germline V CDR1 and CDR2: LNHNV, YYDKDF (reference sequence). V lost 2 bases and J lost 6, with 12 bases in between. CDR3 length: 14 amino acids. The CDR3 reads CATSRSRTEDTQYF. The CDR3 nucleotides read TGTGCCACCAGCAGATCCCGGACTGAGGATACGCAGTATTTT.

V usage is TRBV19 and J usage is TRBJ1-2, with 8 bases aligning to TRBD1. The CDR3 covers 16 residues. Germline CDR1 and CDR2: LNHDA and SQIVND (reference sequence). V was pared by 3 bases and J by 4 bases, with 10 bases of the junction left unmatched. Here the CDR3 DNA reads TGTGCCAGTAGTATGGCCCAGGGGGCGGGGAGCTATGGCTACACCTTC. Its translation is CASSMAQGAGSYGYTF. Using reference TRBV19 and TRBJ1-2 for the parts outside the CDR3, the full variable domain is DGGITQSPKYLFRKEGQNVTLSCEQNLNHDAMYWYRQDPGQGLRLIYYSQIVNDFQKGDIAEGYSVSREKKESFPLTVTSAQKNPTAFYLCASSMAQGAGSYGYTFGSGTRLTVV.

J is TRBJ1-5 and V is TRBV28; no clear D gene. Germline CDR1 reads MDHEN; CDR2 reads SYDVKM. V lost 5 bases and J lost 11, with 19 bases in between. The CDR3 contains 14 residues. CDR3 sequence: CASSLGRNLGAQHF. As DNA, the CDR3 is TGTGCCAGCAGTCTGGGCCGCAACCTTGGGGCCCAGCATTTT.

V is TRBV23-1 and J is TRBJ1-1; D possibly corresponds to TRBD1 (6 bases). TRBV23-1 is flagged as an ORF with uncertain function. V lost 10 bases and J lost 4, with 16 bases in between. The CDR3 length is 13 residues. DNA of the CDR3: TGCGCCACCCGGAGGGGGGCGGCCACTGAAGCTTTCTTT. Its translation: CATRRGAATEAFF.

The chain uses TRBV7-2 and TRBJ2-7, with a possible D match to TRBD2 (6 bases). CDR1 is SGHTA and CDR2 is FQGNSA in the germline V gene. V was trimmed by 5 bases and J by 4 bases, leaving 12 bases between them. This CDR3 contains 13 residues. The DNA of the CDR3 is TGTGCCAGCAGCCGGCGGGAACAATACGAGCAGTACTTC. Translation gives CASSRREQYEQYF.

This clone qualifies as medium-sized (0.01 to 0.1%). This chain uses TRBV11-1 with TRBJ2-2; possibly TRBD2 for D (6 bases). CDR3 size: 16 residues. Between the trimmed V and J ends, which lost 1 base and 5 bases, there was a span of 14 bases. Germline CDR1 reads SGHAT; CDR2 reads FQDESV (reference sequence). The CDR3 protein is CASSLDGGVFTGELFF. CDR3 coding DNA: TGTGCCAGCAGCTTAGACGGGGGAGTATTTACCGGGGAGCTGTTTTTT.

V and J are TRBV7-3 and TRBJ2-1; 7 positions agree with TRBD2. Trimming took 3 bases from V and 5 from J; bases not matched to a gene: 4. CDR3 length: 14 amino acids. Germline V CDR1 and CDR2: SGHTA, FQGTGA. The DNA for the CDR3 is TGTGCCAGCAGCTTGGGTCGGGAGGACAATGAGCAGTTCTTC. It encodes CASSLGREDNEQFF.

The chain joins TRBV7-8 to TRBJ2-7, with D maybe TRBD2 (5 bases). There are 16 residues in the CDR3. The germline CDR1 and CDR2 sequences are SGHVS and FQNEAQ. V was shortened by 6 bases and J by 0 bases, with 18 bases between the two germline ends. The CDR3 DNA follows: TGTGCCAGCAGTCGACGGACTGCCTTGAGCTCCTACGAGCAGTACTTC. It codes for CASSRRTALSSYEQYF.

V and J are TRBV18 and TRBJ1-1; D is uncertain. The CDR3 covers 12 residues. The germline gives CDR1 KGHSH, CDR2 LQKENI. V lost 1 base and J lost 8, with 8 bases in between. The CDR3: CASSPRGIEAFF. The CDR3 nucleotides read TGTGCCAGCTCACCACGCGGGATAGAAGCTTTCTTT.

This clone came up once. The V call is TRBV5-8, the J call TRBJ2-2, with D perhaps matching TRBD2 (5 bases). The V and J ends lost 5 bases and 0 bases respectively, with 14 bases between them. The CDR3 sequence is 16 residues long. Germline V gene data show CDR1 as SGHTS and CDR2 as YDEGEE. CDR3 region: CASRRAVIANTGELFF. DNA of the CDR3: TGTGCCAGCAGGAGAGCGGTTATCGCGAACACCGGGGAGCTGTTTTTT.

V usage is TRBV10-3 and J usage is TRBJ2-3; D might be TRBD1 or TRBD2, each matching 5 bases. The CDR3 runs 15 residues. Germline V gene data show CDR1 as ENHRY and CDR2 as SYGVKD. The V end lost 0 bases, the J end lost 4 bases, and 11 bases lay between the germline ends. The CDR3 nucleotides read TGTGCCATCAGTGAGTCCCAGGGAGCGGCAGATACGCAGTATTTT. Its translation is CAISESQGAADTQYF.

The chain combines TRBV15 with TRBJ2-5, with TRBD2 as a possible D gene (5 bases). Looked up from germline, CDR1 is LNHNV and CDR2 is YYDKDF (reference sequence). V shed 2 bases and J shed 5 bases, with 21 bases lying between them. This CDR3 comprises 17 residues. The CDR3 here is CATSRLLPGSVVETQYF. The CDR3 bases are TGTGCCACCAGCAGACTTCTTCCGGGGTCAGTTGTGGAGACCCAGTACTTC.

The chain couples TRBV2 to TRBJ2-7, with D tentatively TRBD2 (6 bases). CDR1 and CDR2 (germline): SNHLY, FYNNEI. The CDR3 is 15 residues long. V was clipped by 3 bases and J by 0 bases, with 12 bases between them. The CDR3 region has the DNA TGTGCCAGCAGTGACAGGCGGGGAGCCTCCTACGAGCAGTACTTC. Its protein product is CASSDRRGASYEQYF.